This TCR beta chain was captured by sequencing in a study of T cell clusters in autoimmune cytopenias. Overall study findings and caveats: TRB repertoire shifts in secondary cytopenia and chronic lymphocytic leukemia mostly reflected lymphoma, not autoimmunity.

TRB rearrangements were amplified by touch-down multiplex PCR with mixed TRB-A/B primers. TCRdb re-called the multiplex PCR reads; every CDR3 protein appears as one record, without DNA. This listing includes about 7,400 distinct CDR3 sequences. Of note for this clonotype: The antigen is not known.

Germline CDR1 is SEHNR and CDR2 is FQNEAQ (reference sequence). The CDR3 spans 15 residues. Each sample's input was approximately 270 ng genomic DNA, roughly 38,000 genome equivalents. Sequencing was done on a sample of peripheral blood. This receptor was identified in a human donor with an autoimmune cytopenia or autoimmune hepatitis (not recorded which). V and J are TRBV7-9 and TRBJ2-2; TCRdb's D gene call, TRBD2, goes unchecked for lack of DNA. CDR3 sequence reads: CASSAGLAGFGELFF.